The 19 T cell receptor beta chains below come from one sample, sequenced in a study of beta chain features in type 1 diabetes. The authors reverse transcribed all of the isolated RNA, so sequencing captured expressed TCRB transcripts. Libraries were prepared by immunoSEQ multiplex PCR; TCRdb keeps only in-frame clonotypes and omits some of them. The data hold around 500,000 clones, with 30% observed a single time. Sequencing was performed on naive CD4+ T cells from blood. These receptor sequences come from a man between 18 and 29 years old in good health.

The sample holds a few counts of this clone. The chain is built from TRBV5-1 and TRBJ1-5; 7 positions agree with TRBD1. Germline V CDR1 and CDR2: SGHRS, YFSETQ. The CDR3 extends over 15 amino acids. After removal of 3 bases from V and 4 bases from J, the junction contained 7 bases not matched to a gene. The DNA for the CDR3 is TGCGCCAGCAGCTCACAGGGGCTCCCAAATCAGCCCCAGCATTTT. This translates into CASSSQGLPNQPQHF.

This clone was detected only a few times. The chain combines TRBV7-2 with TRBJ2-2, with D maybe TRBD1 (6 bases). The CDR3 loop spans 15 amino acids. V was clipped by 1 base and J by 1 base, with 7 bases between them. Germline V gene data show CDR1 as SGHTA and CDR2 as FQGNSA. The CDR3 reads CASSLVTGNTGELFF. CDR3 coding DNA: TGTGCCAGCAGCTTAGTGACAGGGAACACCGGGGAGCTGTTTTTT.

J is TRBJ1-2 and V is TRBV4-2; maybe TRBD1 (5 bases). This CDR3 comprises 14 residues. V shed 3 bases and J shed 2 bases, with 10 bases lying between them. Germline assignment: CDR1 LGHNA and CDR2 YNFKEQ. As DNA, the CDR3 is TGTGCCAGCAGCCACACCGACAGAAACTATGGCTACACCTTC. Its protein product is CASSHTDRNYGYTF.

This clone was counted between two and nine times. The V gene is TRBV7-9, the J gene TRBJ2-1, with D uncertain. Germline V gene lookup returns CDR1 SEHNR and CDR2 FQNEAQ (reference sequence). Trimming removed 7 bases from V and 7 bases from J, with 14 bases in between. The CDR3 is 13 residues long. The CDR3: CASIPDVINEQFF. CDR3 in DNA: TGTGCCAGCATTCCTGACGTTATTAATGAGCAGTTCTTC.

V usage is TRBV9 and J usage is TRBJ2-3, with D unresolved. This CDR3 is built from 16 residues. The V and J ends lost 4 bases and 4 bases respectively, with 19 bases between them. The germline V gene encodes CDR1 SGDLS and CDR2 YYNGEE. The CDR3 coding sequence is TGTGCCAGCAGCTCCCGTAGATCGCAGCTTGCAGATACGCAGTATTTT. Translated: CASSSRRSQLADTQYF.

This clone was seen only a few times. The chain has TRBV4-1 and TRBJ2-7; 14 bases are shared with TRBD2. V gave up 4 bases and J gave up 0 bases; unmatched junction bases: 8. Germline V gene data show CDR1 as MGHRA and CDR2 as YSYEKL. The CDR3 spans 18 residues. CDR3 in amino acids: CASSRGLAGGLISYEQYF. CDR3 DNA sequence: TGCGCCAGCAGCCGAGGACTAGCGGGAGGCCTCATCTCCTACGAGCAGTACTTC.

The chain links TRBV30 to TRBJ2-7; no definite D call. Germline V gene lookup returns CDR1 GTSNPN and CDR2 SVGIG (reference sequence). V lost 0 bases and J lost 2, with 14 bases in between. The CDR3 contains 15 residues. The CDR3 DNA sequence: TGTGCCTGGAGTGTACTAAGACAAGGAACCTACGAGCAGTACTTC. Translating it yields CAWSVLRQGTYEQYF.

The genes are TRBV7-9 and TRBJ1-4; D is unresolved. The CDR3 length is 13 residues. Germline V lookup: CDR1 SEHNR, CDR2 FQNEAQ (reference sequence). V was cut by 7 bases and J by 5 bases, with 11 bases left in between. The CDR3: CASMMAGNEKLFF. CDR3 sequence (DNA): TGTGCCAGCATGATGGCAGGAAATGAAAAACTGTTTTTT.

J is TRBJ2-1 and V is TRBV5-1, with no clear D. The CDR3 has 16 residues. V dropped 4 bases and J dropped 4 bases, with 18 bases sitting between them. Per the germline V gene, CDR1 is SGHRS and CDR2 is YFSETQ. CDR3 DNA: TGCGCCAGCAGCCCTTTCGGGCCCGATCAATACAATGAGCAGTTCTTC. Translated, it gives CASSPFGPDQYNEQFF.

This clone has just a few counts. The chain carries TRBV4-2 and TRBJ2-7; tentative D call: TRBD2 (5 bases). The CDR3 is 15 amino acids. Germline loops: CDR1 LGHNA, CDR2 YNFKEQ. Trimming took off 4 bases at V and 1 base at J, with 14 bases between the two ends. The CDR3 here is CASSRGLDDSYEQYF. Here the CDR3 DNA reads TGTGCCAGCAGCCGTGGACTTGATGATTCCTACGAGCAGTACTTC.

The V gene is TRBV19, the J gene TRBJ2-1; 7 nucleotides agree with TRBD1. Trimming at V came to 7 bases and at J to 2 bases, leaving 5 bases not matched to a gene. This CDR3 region has 14 residues. Germline CDR1 reads LNHDA; CDR2 reads SQIVND (reference sequence). CDR3 amino acids: CASNPGQTYNEQFF. The CDR3 coding sequence is TGTGCCAGTAATCCGGGACAGACCTACAATGAGCAGTTCTTC. Using reference TRBV19 and TRBJ2-1 for the parts outside the CDR3, the full variable domain is DGGITQSPKYLFRKEGQNVTLSCEQNLNHDAMYWYRQDPGQGLRLIYYSQIVNDFQKGDIAEGYSVSREKKESFPLTVTSAQKNPTAFYLCASNPGQTYNEQFFGPGTRLTVL.

This clone was seen only a few times. The rearrangement uses TRBV30 and TRBJ1-4, with TRBD1 identical over 9 bases. V gave up 7 bases and J gave up 8 bases; unmatched junction bases: 14. CDR1 is GTSNPN, CDR2 SVGIG, per germline (reference sequence). The CDR3 is 15 amino acids. This chain's CDR3 is CASAQGARGLEKLFF. In nucleotides, the CDR3 is TGTGCCTCCGCACAGGGGGCGAGGGGCCTGGAAAAACTGTTTTTT.

Only a few counts were recorded for this clone. The chain combines TRBV10-3 with TRBJ2-3, with D perhaps given as TRBD1 or TRBD2 (6 bases each). Deletions cut 10 bases from V and 2 bases from J, with 13 bases between. This CDR3 has 13 amino acids. CDR1 is ENHRY, CDR2 SYGVKD, per germline. The CDR3 loop reads CATAGGPTDTQYF. The DNA of the CDR3 is TGTGCCACCGCTGGGGGGCCCACAGATACGCAGTATTTT.

The gene calls are TRBV30 and TRBJ2-3, with D maybe TRBD1 (5 bases). V dropped 2 bases and J dropped 6 bases, with 15 bases sitting between them. Germline assignment: CDR1 GTSNPN and CDR2 SVGIG (reference sequence). This CDR3 is 14 amino acids long. The CDR3 loop reads CAWSWGYIGDTQYF. The CDR3 DNA is TGTGCCTGGAGTTGGGGCTACATAGGGGATACGCAGTATTTT.

This clone came up a few times. The V gene is TRBV5-6, the J gene TRBJ2-1, with 11 positions matching TRBD2. The V gene's germline CDR1 is SGHDT and CDR2 YYEEEE. The CDR3 consists of 16 residues. V was clipped by 4 bases and J by 3 bases; unmatched bases: 6. The CDR3, as DNA: TGTGCCAGCAGCCCGCCGACTAGCGGGATCTACAATGAGCAGTTCTTC. It encodes CASSPPTSGIYNEQFF. The full variable domain, in which reference TRBV5-6 and TRBJ2-1 provide the parts outside the CDR3, is DAGVTQSPTHLIKTRGQQVTLRCSPKSGHDTVSWYQQALGQGPQFIFQYYEEEERQRGNFPDRFSGHQFPNYSSELNVNALLLGDSALYLCASSPPTSGIYNEQFFGPGTRLTVL.

This clone turned up a few times. The V call is TRBV30, the J call TRBJ2-3; 8 nucleotides match TRBD1. Losses at the gene ends were 4 bases for V and 0 bases for J; bases not matched to a gene: 6. From germline, CDR1 is GTSNPN and CDR2 SVGIG (reference sequence). The CDR3 consists of 15 residues. This CDR3 is CAWTRDRRSTDTQYF. The CDR3 coding sequence is TGTGCCTGGACTCGGGACAGGCGAAGCACAGATACGCAGTATTTT.

This clone has a handful of counts. V and J are TRBV10-2 and TRBJ2-1, with 13 nucleotides matching TRBD2. Germline V lookup: CDR1 WSHSY, CDR2 SAAADI. The trim removed 6 bases at V and 11 bases at J, leaving 7 bases unmatched. The CDR3 consists of 14 residues. CDR3 DNA: TGCGCCAGCAGGCCGGGACTAGCGGGATTACAGCAGTTCTTC. Its translation is CASRPGLAGLQQFF.

This sequence joins TRBV30 and TRBJ2-7, with D maybe TRBD1 (5 bases). CDR3 length equals 14 residues. The germline gives CDR1 GTSNPN, CDR2 SVGIG (reference sequence). V lost 1 base and J 1 base, leaving 11 bases between the germline ends. DNA of the CDR3: TGTGCCTGGAGTGGGACATCCCTTTCCTACGAGCAGTACTTC. Protein sequence: CAWSGTSLSYEQYF.

The chain links TRBV27 to TRBJ2-1; 7 bases fit TRBD2. Germline V lookup: CDR1 MNHEY, CDR2 SMNVEV (reference sequence). The ends lost 5 bases at V and 7 bases at J; junction bases unmatched: 8. The CDR3 has 14 amino acids. CDR3 DNA: TGTGCCAGCAGTAACCGGGACTACCGGAATGAGCAGTTCTTC. Translating gives CASSNRDYRNEQFF.